The 2 T cell receptor beta chains listed next were all sequenced from one sample in a study of STAT3 mutations in large granular lymphocyte leukemia (dated by TCRdb to the late 2010s). Antigens for these TCRs are unknown. General study outcomes and caveats: At least one immunodominant TCRbeta clonotype was identified in every T-LGLL patient, and multiple immunodominant subclonotypes were identified in about half of the T-LGLL patients.

Library preparation used the immunoSEQ multiplex PCR assay. TCRdb mirrors the immuneACCESS table, restricted to in-frame sequences. Some clones are absent from its copies; in checked studies, under half trace to an unresolved V gene, and the reason for the others is unknown. The sample profile shows 5,500 to 6,000 clones; roughly 86% of them were found once. About 15% of the sample is taken by the ten largest. Sequenced: PBMCs. The receptor source for this set is a human donor with T large granular lymphocyte leukemia. Some clones in this sample may be carry-over from other donors' samples.

This chain connects TRBV7-9 to TRBJ2-2, with D unresolved. Trimming removed 2 bases from V and 4 bases from J, with 8 bases in between. Germline V CDR1 and CDR2: SEHNR, FQNEAQ (reference sequence). This CDR3 is built from 14 residues. CDR3 in DNA: TGTGCCAGCAGCTTACCGCTTGTCACCGGGGAGCTGTTTTTT. Its translation: CASSLPLVTGELFF.

The gene calls are TRBV27 and TRBJ1-5, with 9 bases identical to TRBD1. CDR1 and CDR2 (germline): MNHEY, SMNVEV (reference sequence). V trimming: 4 bases; J trimming: 5 bases; junction bases outside the gene matches: 0. The CDR3 spans 13 residues. The CDR3: CASSWDRDQPQHF. The CDR3 bases are TGTGCCAGCAGTTGGGACAGGGATCAGCCCCAGCATTTT.